The TCR beta chain under discussion was sequenced for a study of monozygotic twins with inflammatory bowel disease. Reanalyzing the 5' RACE reads, TCRdb keeps one entry per CDR3 protein, without DNA. The sample spans 300,000 to 350,000 distinct CDR3 sequences; the ten largest clones claim roughly 2%. As regards this clonotype: Its specificity is unknown.

The CDR3 covers 16 residues. Germline lookup yields CDR1 KGHDR and CDR2 SFDVKD. Study-wide findings and caveats: With others, IBD patients shared fewer clonotypes than healthy twins did, especially with disease activity.

This TCR was sampled from a human donor with ulcerative colitis or Crohn's disease, or a healthy co-twin of an affected twin (not recorded which). The rearrangement uses TRBV24-1 and TRBJ1-1; TCRdb indicates TRBD1, and absent DNA this call remains unverified. Sequencing input: blood. CDR3 loop: CATSDTGQGARTEAFF.